These T cell receptor beta chains were read from a single sample in a study of T cell responses to AZD1222 COVID-19 vaccine. Sequencing was performed with immunoSEQ multiplex PCR; in TCRdb, only in-frame clones are kept and a portion is missing. This sample carries some 150,000 clones, about 93% of them seen once, and the ten largest clones take 3% to 3.5%. The sequencing used peripheral blood, collected 28 days after the second AZD1222 dose. The receptors originated from an adult who received the AZD1222 COVID-19 vaccine. CDR3s include the opening cysteine and the closing phenylalanine or tryptophan. D genes are given only for firm matches. Some rows mark clone size as missing; the rest say once, few, many or name a class of expanded clone.

CDR3nt,CDR3aa,d_gene,abundance,v_gene,j_gene
TGTGCCAGCTCCCTCACTAGCGGGGGCTACAATGAGCAGTTCTTC,CASSLTSGGYNEQFF,TRBD2,once,TRBV18,TRBJ2-1
TGTGCCAGCAGCGTACGACTCTCCTACAATGAGCAGTTCTTC,CASSVRLSYNEQFF,NA,NA,TRBV9,TRBJ2-1
TGTGCCAGCAGTCCCATACAGGGCGAGACCCAGTACTTC,CASSPIQGETQYF,NA,NA,TRBV27,TRBJ2-5
TGCAGCGTTGAAGGGGGGTCCGTTCAGTACTTC,CSVEGGSVQYF,NA,NA,TRBV29-1,TRBJ2-7
TGTGCCAGTACCCAGGGACTAGTGAGGAGATACACTCACAATGAGCAGTTCTTC,CASTQGLVRRYTHNEQFF,TRBD2,NA,TRBV19,TRBJ2-1
TGTGCCAGCAGTGTGTCGGGACAGGGGGCCACCGGGGAGCTGTTTTTT,CASSVSGQGATGELFF,TRBD1,NA,TRBV6-1,TRBJ2-2
TGCGCCAGCAGACGCAGTGGAAGTGTCATGAACACTGAAGCTTTCTTT,CASRRSGSVMNTEAFF,NA,NA,TRBV10-2,TRBJ1-1
TGTGCCAGCAGTCCGGGGGCTACCACTGAAGCTTTCTTT,CASSPGATTEAFF,NA,NA,TRBV27,TRBJ1-1
TGTGCCAGCAGCTTGGACCGGAAGGACCAGTATTTT,CASSLDRKDQYF,NA,NA,TRBV7-2,TRBJ2-3
TGTGCCAGCAGTTTAATGGCGGGCCCTAGCACAGATACGCAGTATTTT,CASSLMAGPSTDTQYF,NA,NA,TRBV27,TRBJ2-3
TGTGCCAGCAGCTTAGCCGGCACAGATACGCAGTATTTT,CASSLAGTDTQYF,NA,NA,TRBV11-2,TRBJ2-3
TGCGCCAGCAGCCCCCCTAGCGGGGGGAACACCGGGGAGCTGTTTTTT,CASSPPSGGNTGELFF,TRBD2,NA,TRBV5-1,TRBJ2-2
TGTGCCAGTAGTGGAGGACAGGGGGGAGGCACCGGGGAGCTGTTTTTT,CASSGGQGGGTGELFF,TRBD1,NA,TRBV19,TRBJ2-2
TGTGCCAGCAGTTTATTGGCTGGAAACACCATATATTTT,CASSLLAGNTIYF,NA,NA,TRBV27,TRBJ1-3
TGTGCCAGCAGCTTAAGGCAGGGGGCTCGCGGCTACACCTTC,CASSLRQGARGYTF,TRBD1,NA,TRBV3-1/TRBV3-2,TRBJ1-2
TGCAGCGTTGAAGATTGGACCGGGGAGCTGTTTTTT,CSVEDWTGELFF,NA,NA,TRBV29-1,TRBJ2-2
TGTGCCAGCAGTTACTCGAGCGCGGGCAATCAGCCCCAGCATTTT,CASSYSSAGNQPQHF,NA,NA,TRBV6-6,TRBJ1-5
TGCGCCAGCAGTGAGATGGCAATGGGCGAGCAGTACTTC,CASSEMAMGEQYF,NA,NA,TRBV10-1,TRBJ2-7
TGTGCCAGCAGTGAATTTGGCAGGCCGAACACTGAAGCTTTCTTT,CASSEFGRPNTEAFF,NA,NA,TRBV6-1,TRBJ1-1
TGTGCCAGCAGCTGGACTGGTAGGAACACCGGGGAGCTGTTTTTT,CASSWTGRNTGELFF,NA,NA,TRBV7-2,TRBJ2-2
TGTGCCAGCACCCATGGGGGGAATTACAATGAGCAGTTCTTC,CASTHGGNYNEQFF,NA,NA,TRBV27,TRBJ2-1
TGTGCCAGCAGTCTAAGTGGTGAGCAGTTCTTC,CASSLSGEQFF,NA,NA,TRBV3-1/TRBV3-2,TRBJ2-1
TGTGCCAGCAGAGAGGGGGCTGACCAGCCCCAGCATTTT,CASREGADQPQHF,TRBD1,once,TRBV6-5,TRBJ1-5
TGTGCCAGCAGCTATCAGGGACTTTTTAATTCACCCCTCCACTTT,CASSYQGLFNSPLHF,NA,NA,TRBV11-2,TRBJ1-6
TGTGCCAGCAGTTTTGGGGTGAGCACTGAAGCTTTCTTT,CASSFGVSTEAFF,NA,NA,TRBV12-3/TRBV12-4,TRBJ1-1
TGTGCCAGCAGTTCGTCCTTAGGGGAGTTCTTC,CASSSSLGEFF,NA,NA,TRBV12-3/TRBV12-4,TRBJ2-1
TGCGCCAGCAGCTTGGCCCCTCGCGACGGACGGGCTGGAAACACCATATATTTT,CASSLAPRDGRAGNTIYF,NA,NA,TRBV5-1,TRBJ1-3
TGTGCCTGGAGTTTGGGACAGGGGAATTCACCCCTCCACTTT,CAWSLGQGNSPLHF,TRBD1,NA,TRBV30,TRBJ1-6
TGTGCCAGCAGTCCAGACTTCTACGAGCAGTACTTC,CASSPDFYEQYF,NA,NA,TRBV27,TRBJ2-7
TGCGCCAGCAGCCAAGATCGGGTAGGGGGCTATGGCTACACCTTC,CASSQDRVGGYGYTF,NA,NA,TRBV4-1,TRBJ1-2
TGTGCCAGCAGTGAGCTGGGCTCTGGGGCCAACGTCCTGACTTTC,CASSELGSGANVLTF,NA,NA,TRBV6-1,TRBJ2-6
TGTGCCAGTAGTATAGGACAGGGGGCAGGCAATCAGCCCCAGCATTTT,CASSIGQGAGNQPQHF,TRBD1,NA,TRBV19,TRBJ1-5
TGCGCCAGCAGCCAAGATGGGGGGGGCGCTAACTATGGCTACACCTTC,CASSQDGGGANYGYTF,NA,once,TRBV4-1,TRBJ1-2
TGCGCCAGCAGCTTGGATCCAGGGTCGGAGACCCAGTACTTC,CASSLDPGSETQYF,NA,NA,TRBV5-1,TRBJ2-5
TGTGCCAGTAGTACATCACACGAGCGGGAGGGCCCGCGGTACTTC,CASSTSHEREGPRYF,TRBD2,NA,TRBV19,TRBJ2-7
TGTGCCAGTAGTATGAGAGGGGCGGGATATTATAGCAATCAGCCCCAGCATTTT,CASSMRGAGYYSNQPQHF,NA,NA,TRBV19,TRBJ1-5
TGTGCCAGCAGCGGGGCGGCATATGGCTACACCTTC,CASSGAAYGYTF,NA,NA,TRBV5-5,TRBJ1-2
TGCAGCGTTCCCCAGGGTTGGGATGAAAAACTGTTTTTT,CSVPQGWDEKLFF,NA,NA,TRBV29-1,TRBJ1-4
TGTGCCAGCAGTTACTCTCACCCCACGAACACTGAAGCTTTCTTT,CASSYSHPTNTEAFF,NA,NA,TRBV6-5,TRBJ1-1
TGTGCCACCAGCAGAGATCGTCTAGACTTAACAGATACGCAGTATTTT,CATSRDRLDLTDTQYF,NA,NA,TRBV15,TRBJ2-3
TGTGCCAGCTCACCCCGTGATTCACCCCTCCACTTT,CASSPRDSPLHF,NA,NA,TRBV18,TRBJ1-6
TGTGCCAGTAGTATGGGGCCTTTTCAGGGGTATGGCTACACCTTC,CASSMGPFQGYGYTF,NA,NA,TRBV19,TRBJ1-2
TGTGCCAGCTCACCACTGGGGCGGCCGAACACTGAAGCTTTCTTT,CASSPLGRPNTEAFF,NA,NA,TRBV18,TRBJ1-1
TGTGCCAGCAGTTTGAGTAGCAGATATGGCTACACCTTC,CASSLSSRYGYTF,NA,NA,TRBV12-3/TRBV12-4,TRBJ1-2
TGTGCCAGCAGCCAAGGAGGAGGCCGGATCTCCTACGAGCAGTACTTC,CASSQGGGRISYEQYF,NA,NA,TRBV3-1/TRBV3-2,TRBJ2-7
TGCAGCGCCAGACAGGGCACAGATACGCAGTATTTT,CSARQGTDTQYF,NA,NA,TRBV29-1,TRBJ2-3
TGTGCCAGCTCCCGGGACAGGGGGTACACCGGGGAGCTGTTTTTT,CASSRDRGYTGELFF,TRBD1,NA,TRBV7-2,TRBJ2-2
TGTGCCTGGACCCCAACAGATCTCTATGGCTACACCTTC,CAWTPTDLYGYTF,NA,NA,TRBV30,TRBJ1-2
TGTGCCAGCAGCTTAGTTTGGCCAGGGGACTCCGTTACTGAAGCTTTCTTT,CASSLVWPGDSVTEAFF,NA,NA,TRBV7-9,TRBJ1-1
TGTGCCACCACCCAAACAGGGGATAATCAGCCCCAGCATTTT,CATTQTGDNQPQHF,TRBD1,NA,TRBV24-1,TRBJ1-5
TGTGCCAGCAGCTTGAGTCTGGAGGCGGGGACTGAAGCTTTCTTT,CASSLSLEAGTEAFF,NA,few,TRBV5-4,TRBJ1-1
TGTGCCTGGAGTGAGGGACTGGCTTACGAGCAGTACTTC,CAWSEGLAYEQYF,NA,NA,TRBV30,TRBJ2-7
TGTGCCAGTAGCCCCCCGGCCTCCGGGGGAAACACCATATATTTT,CASSPPASGGNTIYF,NA,NA,TRBV19,TRBJ1-3
TGTGCCAGTAGCAACAAGGGGCTTTACGAGCAGTACTTC,CASSNKGLYEQYF,NA,NA,TRBV19,TRBJ2-7
TGTGCCAGCAGCCAAGAAGGGGGGGGTCAGCCCCAGCATTTT,CASSQEGGGQPQHF,NA,once,TRBV3-1/TRBV3-2,TRBJ1-5
TGTGCCAGCAGCCAATGGGGGACACTCCAAGAGACCCAGTACTTC,CASSQWGTLQETQYF,NA,NA,TRBV16,TRBJ2-5
TGTGCCAGCAGCTCGCGAGGCAGGGGGAATTCACCCCTCCACTTT,CASSSRGRGNSPLHF,TRBD1,NA,TRBV7-9,TRBJ1-6